This TCR beta chain is from a study of shared clonotypes between healthy human individuals. For the study at large: The cohort comprised a couple of women and a few men. Their ages spanned 18 to 49 years.

This clone has only a few counts. As yet, its antigen is unknown. At the DNA level, this CDR3 is encoded by other sequences in the same sample as well. V gave up 1 base and J gave up 4 bases, with 2 bases separating them. The CDR3 is 11 residues long. Germline values: CDR1 SGHAT, CDR2 FQNNGV. Here immunoSEQ multiplex PCR was the method, and the copy in TCRdb shows in-frame clones only, minus some. This table holds some 2,000,000 clones, 90% to 95% found once. All donors qualified as healthy HIV-negative adults and had experienced no recent acute infections or vaccinations. General study findings and limits: Several donors held approximately 4.5% of naive CD4 clonotypes in common.

The sample comprised naive CD4+ T cells sorted from blood. Subset indicated: CD45RA+ positively selected. The receptor was derived from a man between 18 and 29 years old in good health. This rearrangement joins TRBV11-2 to TRBJ2-7; D gene unclear. CDR3 bases: TGTGCCAGCAGCTTAGTTTACGAGCAGTACTTC. It encodes CASSLVYEQYF. The variable domain in full, with the rest retrieved from reference TRBV11-2 and TRBJ2-7, is EAGVAQSPRYKIIEKRQSVAFWCNPISGHATLYWYQQILGQGPKLLIQFQNNGVVDDSQLPKDRFSAERLKGVDSTLKIQPAKLEDSAVYLCASSLVYEQYFGPGTRLTVT.